The 29 T cell receptor beta chains listed next were all sequenced from one sample in a study of blood T cell repertoires in COVID-19. Here immunoSEQ multiplex PCR was the method, and the copy in TCRdb shows in-frame clones only, minus some. The table lists nearly 350,000 clones, roughly 89% of them singletons. The sequenced sample was peripheral blood. The origin of the receptors is a woman aged 18-29 years who had recovered from COVID-19.

The genes are TRBV18 and TRBJ1-5; D might be TRBD1 (6 bases). Germline CDR1 KGHSH, CDR2 LQKENI. CDR3 length: 15 residues. The V and J ends lost 1 base and 3 bases respectively, with 10 bases between them. The CDR3 is CASSPQQGFNQPQHF. The CDR3 nucleotides are TGTGCCAGCTCACCACAACAGGGCTTCAATCAGCCCCAGCATTTT.

This sequence joins TRBV11-2 and TRBJ2-7; TRBD1 matches 7 bases. With 4 bases clipped from V and 4 bases from J, the junction kept 4 bases outside the gene matches. CDR3 length: 13 residues. The V gene's germline CDR1 is SGHAT and CDR2 FQNNGV. The CDR3 sequence is CASSWTGLYEQYV. CDR3 DNA: TGTGCCAGCAGCTGGACAGGACTTTACGAGCAGTACGTC.

CDR3 nucleotide sequence: TGTGCCAGCAGCCTGAGAACAGGGACCACTGAAGCTTTCTTT. Its translation is CASSLRTGTTEAFF. The chain recombines TRBV7-9 with TRBJ1-1, with D possibly TRBD1 on 6 matching bases. The CDR3 runs to 14 residues. The ends were cut back, 5 bases at V and 4 bases at J, with 14 bases in the middle. Germline-derived CDR1 and CDR2 are SEHNR and FQNEAQ (reference sequence).

V is TRBV5-3 and J is TRBJ2-3; 9 positions match TRBD1. TRBV5-3 is flagged as an ORF with uncertain function. V lost 5 bases, J lost 3 bases, and 10 bases stayed unmatched. The CDR3 loop spans 16 amino acids. CDR3 sequence reads: CARSYRQGVITDTQYF. The CDR3 nucleotides read TGTGCCAGAAGTTACAGACAGGGGGTGATAACAGATACGCAGTATTTT.

The rearrangement uses TRBV15 and TRBJ1-4; D is unresolved. Germline V gene sequence: CDR1 LNHNV, CDR2 YYDKDF (reference sequence). CDR3 length: 15 residues. Trimming removed 0 bases at V and 2 bases at J, with 7 bases between. CDR3 sequence reads: CATSRDGRTNEKLFF. The CDR3 DNA follows: TGTGCCACCAGCAGAGATGGGAGGACTAATGAAAAACTGTTTTTT.

The chain uses TRBV6-4 and TRBJ2-3, with 7 bases that match TRBD1. The CDR3 length is 15 residues. J gave up 2 bases and V 8 bases, and 10 bases lay outside the gene matches. Germline V gives CDR1 MRHNA, CDR2 SNTAGT. CDR3 sequence reads: CASGTETGFTDTQYF. The CDR3 DNA follows: TGTGCCAGCGGAACCGAGACAGGGTTCACAGATACGCAGTATTTT.

This clone was recorded a few times. The chain recombines TRBV2 with TRBJ1-6; no reliable D call. Germline CDR1 SNHLY, CDR2 FYNNEI. Trimming stripped 2 bases from V and 9 bases from J, with 17 bases between. The CDR3 has 16 amino acids. The CDR3 bases are TGTGCCAGCAGTGAACTGCGGGCCTACACTGGTTCACCCCTCCACTTT. It translates to CASSELRAYTGSPLHF.

The J gene is TRBJ1-5, the V gene TRBV6-5; no clear D. The CDR3 consists of 13 residues. Trimming removed 2 bases at V and 4 bases at J, with 6 bases between. Germline V gives CDR1 MNHEY, CDR2 SVGAGI. The CDR3 DNA is TGTGCCAGCAGTTACCGAGAGAATCAGCCCCAGCATTTT. This gives the protein CASSYRENQPQHF.

The chain uses TRBV7-8 and TRBJ2-4, with 7 positions matching TRBD1. V was clipped by 5 bases and J by 4 bases; unmatched bases: 5. This CDR3 region has 14 residues. Germline assignment: CDR1 SGHVS and CDR2 FQNEAQ. The CDR3 bases are TGTGCCAGCAGCCCCCGGGACAGTAAAAACATTCAGTACTTC. Translation: CASSPRDSKNIQYF.

This clone occurred once. This chain connects TRBV7-2 to TRBJ2-1; 12 positions agree with TRBD2. Germline lookup yields CDR1 SGHTA and CDR2 FQGNSA. There are 14 residues in the CDR3. Losses at the gene ends were 5 bases for V and 9 bases for J; bases not matched to a gene: 5. CDR3 bases: TGTGCCAGCAGCCGGACTAGCGGGAAGGTTGAGCAGTTCTTC. Protein product: CASSRTSGKVEQFF. Full variable domain (remainder filled in from reference TRBV7-2 and TRBJ2-1): GAGVSQSPSNKVTEKGKDVELRCDPISGHTALYWYRQSLGQGLEFLIYFQGNSAPDKSGLPSDRFSAERTGGSVSTLTIQRTQQEDSAVYLCASSRTSGKVEQFFGPGTRLTVL.

The chain recombines TRBV6-5 with TRBJ1-4; D remains ambiguous. The V end lost 6 bases, the J end lost 4 bases, and 15 bases lay between the germline ends. Germline V lookup: CDR1 MNHEY, CDR2 SVGAGI. CDR3 length: 15 amino acids. In DNA form, the CDR3 reads TGTGCCAGCAGCCGATTAGCGGGAGATAATGAAAAACTGTTTTTT. Translating it yields CASSRLAGDNEKLFF.

The chain is built from TRBV6-5 and TRBJ2-1; 11 bases are a match to TRBD1. This CDR3 is 15 amino acids long. V gave up 6 bases and J gave up 9 bases; unmatched junction bases: 10. CDR1 is MNHEY, CDR2 SVGAGI, per germline. The CDR3 loop is CASRWTGGLNVEQFF. The CDR3 coding sequence is TGTGCCAGCAGGTGGACAGGGGGCTTAAACGTTGAGCAGTTCTTC.

This clone was recorded only once. The J gene is TRBJ2-2, the V gene TRBV19, with D hard to call. This CDR3 has 14 residues. The V end was cut by 2 bases, the J end by 3 bases, with 7 bases between. Germline V gives CDR1 LNHDA, CDR2 SQIVND (reference sequence). CDR3 amino acids: CASSINVYTGELFF. In DNA form, the CDR3 reads TGTGCCAGTAGTATAAATGTCTACACCGGGGAGCTGTTTTTT.

This chain uses TRBV5-5 with TRBJ2-7; TRBD2 aligns across 10 bases. V was pared by 0 bases and J by 2 bases, with 2 bases of the junction left unmatched. This CDR3 has 15 residues. CDR1 SGHKS and CDR2 YYEKEE come from the germline V gene (reference sequence). CDR3 in DNA: TGTGCCAGCAGCTTGGAAAGCGGGAGGGCCTACGAGCAGTACGTC. Translated: CASSLESGRAYEQYV.

The rearrangement joins TRBV21-1 to TRBJ2-5; the D segment call TRBD2 is taken from the table without a DNA check. TRBV21-1 is tagged as a pseudogene. The CDR3 contains 14 residues. Here the CDR3 DNA reads TGTGCCAGCAGTCAGTCCCCGGGGGAAGAGACCCAGTACTTC. This translates into CASSQSPGEETQYF.

This clone was recorded only once. V and J are TRBV6-2 or TRBV6-3 and TRBJ2-3, with D hard to call. CDR3 length equals 14 residues. Per the germline V gene, CDR1 is MNHEY and CDR2 is SVGEGT. Trimming took 1 base from V and 1 from J, leaving 6 bases between them. CDR3 in amino acids: CASSYFAGTDTQYF. In DNA form, the CDR3 reads TGTGCCAGCAGTTACTTCGCGGGCACAGATACGCAGTATTTT.

This sequence joins TRBV28 and TRBJ2-7; 7 bases are a match to TRBD2. CDR1 is MDHEN and CDR2 is SYDVKM in the germline V gene. The ends lost 4 bases at V and 7 bases at J; junction bases unmatched: 19. The CDR3 covers 17 residues. The CDR3 DNA reads as TGTGCCAGCAGTTCCGTCCGGGGTGCGGGAGCGAAGGGGGAGCAGTACGTC. Its protein is CASSSVRGAGAKGEQYV.

The rearrangement joins TRBV5-1 to TRBJ2-1; D is undetermined. Deletions cut 7 bases from V and 5 bases from J, with 16 bases between. Germline V lookup: CDR1 SGHRS, CDR2 YFSETQ. The CDR3 is 14 amino acids. The CDR3 is CASARSTQNNEQFF. CDR3 in DNA: TGCGCCAGCGCAAGATCGACTCAAAACAATGAGCAGTTCTTC.

V usage is TRBV7-2 and J usage is TRBJ1-1, with 7 bases that match TRBD1. V lost 2 bases and J lost 3; bases outside the gene matches: 9. Germline V gives CDR1 SGHTA, CDR2 FQGNSA. There are 16 residues in the CDR3. The CDR3 region has the DNA TGTGCCAGCAGCTTATGGGGGACAGTGGGAGACACTGAAGCTTTCTTT. This codes for CASSLWGTVGDTEAFF.

The count of this clone is one. This sequence joins TRBV24-1 and TRBJ1-2; 7 positions agree with TRBD1. V gave up 4 bases and J gave up 0 bases; unmatched junction bases: 13. The CDR3 covers 18 residues. CDR1 KGHDR and CDR2 SFDVKD come from the germline V gene. CDR3 DNA: TGTGCCACCAGTGAACTCACAGGGGAAGCCCGAGCTAACTATGGCTACACCTTC. The encoded protein is CATSELTGEARANYGYTF.

V gene TRBV7-2 combines with J gene TRBJ2-2, with D possibly being TRBD2 (6 bases). CDR3 length: 14 residues. Germline CDR1 reads SGHTA; CDR2 reads FQGNSA. Trimming left V 4 bases short and J 5 bases short, with 11 bases between. The CDR3 DNA sequence: TGTGCCAGCAGCTGGAGCGGGTATACCGGGGAGCTGTTTTTT. Its protein product is CASSWSGYTGELFF.

The rearrangement joins TRBV27 to TRBJ1-1, with D unresolved. This CDR3 region has 13 residues. Trimming removed 2 bases from V and 3 bases from J, with 7 bases in between. In germline, CDR1 is MNHEY, CDR2 SMNVEV (reference sequence). The CDR3 reads CASSLTVDTEAFF. In nucleotides, the CDR3 is TGTGCCAGCAGTTTAACAGTGGACACTGAAGCTTTCTTT.

V gene TRBV7-9 combines with J gene TRBJ2-5; 7 positions agree with TRBD2. V gave up 4 bases and J gave up 2 bases; unmatched junction bases: 4. CDR3 length: 14 amino acids. Germline V gives CDR1 SEHNR, CDR2 FQNEAQ (reference sequence). The CDR3 is CASSSLADQETQYF. As DNA, the CDR3 is TGTGCCAGCAGCTCCCTAGCGGATCAAGAGACCCAGTACTTC.

V is TRBV15 and J is TRBJ2-5, with TRBD1 matching over 8 bases. Germline trimming cut 7 bases from V and 2 bases from J; bases unmatched to any gene: 6. In germline, CDR1 is LNHNV, CDR2 YYDKDF (reference sequence). The CDR3 is 14 residues long. The CDR3 spells CATKDRGLQETQYF. Written as DNA, the CDR3 is TGTGCCACCAAAGACAGGGGTCTGCAAGAGACCCAGTACTTC.

This clone was seen only once. This rearrangement joins TRBV2 to TRBJ1-5; the D gene is possibly TRBD1 (5 bases). The V end lost 6 bases, the J end lost 0 bases, and 12 bases lay between the germline ends. This CDR3 comprises 15 residues. Germline values: CDR1 SNHLY, CDR2 FYNNEI. The CDR3 coding sequence is TGTGCCAGCAGGGGACTGACAGATAGCAATCAGCCCCAGCATTTT. It specifies CASRGLTDSNQPQHF.

The chain links TRBV2 to TRBJ2-5, with TRBD1 identical over 8 bases. The CDR3 totals 15 residues. The ends lost 2 bases at V and 2 bases at J; junction bases unmatched: 4. Germline assignment: CDR1 SNHLY and CDR2 FYNNEI. In DNA form, the CDR3 reads TGTGCCAGCAGTGAACTCAGGGGGCGGCAAGAGACCCAGTACTTC. Translated: CASSELRGRQETQYF.

This clone came up once. The chain couples TRBV4-1 to TRBJ2-3, with TRBD2 matching over 7 bases. The V gene's germline CDR1 is MGHRA and CDR2 YSYEKL. The ends lost 0 bases at V and 5 bases at J; junction bases unmatched: 11. The CDR3 spans 17 residues. For the CDR3, the DNA is TGCGCCAGCAGCCAAGATCCGCGGGAGTCGAGGGGAGATACGCAGTATTTT. Amino acid sequence: CASSQDPRESRGDTQYF.

CDR3 DNA: TGCGCCAGCAGTCCGATCGGGATTTCTGGAAACACCATATATTTT. Translated: CASSPIGISGNTIYF. The rearrangement joins TRBV5-1 to TRBJ1-3; D is uncertain. Germline V gene sequence: CDR1 SGHRS, CDR2 YFSETQ. This CDR3 is 15 amino acids long. With 5 bases removed from V and 1 base from J, the gap between germline ends came to 13 bases.

This clone was observed a handful of times. The rearrangement uses TRBV12-3 or TRBV12-4 and TRBJ1-2, with a weak D call TRBD1 (6 bases). The CDR3 covers 13 residues. The V gene lost 6 bases and the J gene lost 8 bases, with 16 bases spanning the gap. CDR3 in DNA: TGTGCCAGCAGCCCGGGATCTACAGGGGGCTACACCTTC. As protein: CASSPGSTGGYTF.